The next 19 T cell receptor beta chains were all read from a single sample in a study of blood T cell repertoires in COVID-19. Clones were read by immunoSEQ multiplex PCR, and TCRdb kept only the in-frame ones, dropping some. Of about 260,000 clones in the sample, over 75% were seen once. The sample comprised peripheral blood. The receptors derive from a human donor in a cohort sampled during active COVID-19.

V and J are TRBV5-1 and TRBJ1-6, with D tentatively TRBD1 (5 bases). This CDR3 is 15 amino acids long. CDR1 is SGHRS and CDR2 is YFSETQ in the germline V gene. The V end was cut by 8 bases, the J end by 6 bases, with 18 bases between. The CDR3 DNA is TGCGCCAGTCAGCGGGGCCAGGTATCTAATTCACCCCTCCACTTT. Translation: CASQRGQVSNSPLHF.

This chain connects TRBV9 to TRBJ1-3; D unresolved. Between the trimmed V and J ends, which lost 2 bases and 2 bases, there was a span of 11 bases. CDR3 length: 15 amino acids. Germline-derived CDR1 and CDR2 are SGDLS and YYNGEE. CDR3 protein: CASSVQQLPGNTIYF. CDR3 nucleotide sequence: TGTGCCAGCAGCGTCCAACAGCTTCCTGGAAACACCATATATTTT.

The chain has TRBV30 and TRBJ1-1, with 8 bases lining up with TRBD1. J was trimmed by 1 base and V by 2 bases; bases with no gene match: 3. The length of the CDR3 is 14 residues. Germline CDR1 is GTSNPN and CDR2 is SVGIG (reference sequence). This CDR3 is CAWSMGQANTEAFF. The CDR3 bases are TGTGCCTGGAGTATGGGACAGGCGAACACTGAAGCTTTCTTT.

The chain carries TRBV7-2 and TRBJ2-7; 8 bases match TRBD1. J gave up 5 bases and V 4 bases, and 10 bases lay outside the gene matches. The CDR3 runs 15 residues. Germline V gene data show CDR1 as SGHTA and CDR2 as FQGNSA. Here the CDR3 DNA reads TGTGCCAGCAGCTCGGGGCCGGACAGGGCGGACGAGCAGTACTTC. The encoded protein is CASSSGPDRADEQYF.

This clone was seen a few times. The V call is TRBV6-5, the J call TRBJ2-7; the match to TRBD2 covers 8 bases. The CDR3 is made up of 15 amino acids. The V segment lost 6 bases and the J segment 0 bases; nucleotides outside the gene matches: 7. The germline CDR1 and CDR2 sequences are MNHEY and SVGAGI. The CDR3 bases are TGTGCCAGCAGCAAACTAGCGGCTAGCTCCTACGAGCAGTACTTC. It yields the protein CASSKLAASSYEQYF.

This chain joins TRBV6-2 or TRBV6-3 and TRBJ2-1; D unresolved. This CDR3 is 15 amino acids long. Per the germline V gene, CDR1 is MNHEY and CDR2 is SVGEGT. V dropped 0 bases and J dropped 4 bases, with 10 bases sitting between them. The CDR3 DNA is TGTGCCAGCAGTTACTCGAGTCCTGAATACAATGAGCAGTTCTTC. It translates to CASSYSSPEYNEQFF.

This chain uses TRBV11-3 with TRBJ2-5, with 10 positions matching TRBD1. V shed 5 bases and J 1 base; nucleotides not matched to a gene: 10. This CDR3 is 17 amino acids long. Germline V gene sequence: CDR1 SGHNT, CDR2 YENEEA. CDR3 sequence reads: CASSPGQGNLPQETQYF. The CDR3 DNA reads as TGTGCCAGCAGCCCGGGACAGGGGAACTTGCCCCAAGAGACCCAGTACTTC.

The CDR3 nucleotides are TGTGCCAGCAGCTCCCAGGGGCCCACCGGGGAGCTGTTTTTT. The encoded protein is CASSSQGPTGELFF. The rearrangement links TRBV7-2 to TRBJ2-2; the D gene is possibly TRBD1 (6 bases). Germline lookup yields CDR1 SGHTA and CDR2 FQGNSA. The CDR3 spans 14 residues. V lost 4 bases, J lost 4 bases, and 10 bases lay in between.

The rearrangement uses TRBV30 and TRBJ1-1; D gene uncertain. V was trimmed by 8 bases and J by 6 bases, leaving 13 bases between them. Germline CDR1 GTSNPN, CDR2 SVGIG (reference sequence). The CDR3 is 11 amino acids. The chain's CDR3 is CARNLGAEAFF. The CDR3 coding sequence is TGTGCCCGAAACCTGGGCGCTGAAGCTTTCTTT.

CDR3 nucleotide sequence: TGTGCCAGCTCACCACGGGCCCCGGGAGGGGGCTACACCTTC. This codes for CASSPRAPGGGYTF. The chain carries TRBV18 and TRBJ1-2; the D is unclear. From germline, CDR1 is KGHSH and CDR2 LQKENI. There are 14 residues in the CDR3. V lost 1 base and J 8 bases, leaving 14 bases between the germline ends.

The chain combines TRBV7-9 with TRBJ2-1; a weak D match, TRBD2 (7 bases). Germline V lookup: CDR1 SEHNR, CDR2 FQNEAQ (reference sequence). The CDR3 runs to 19 residues. V was pared by 5 bases and J by 0 bases, with 23 bases between. The CDR3: CASSDPTGRRESSYNEQFF. CDR3 sequence (DNA): TGTGCCAGCAGCGACCCGACAGGAAGGCGGGAGTCCTCCTACAATGAGCAGTTCTTC.

J is TRBJ2-7 and V is TRBV9; TRBD2 is a possible D gene (6 bases). The germline gives CDR1 SGDLS, CDR2 YYNGEE. V lost 0 bases and J 5 bases, leaving 15 bases between the germline ends. The CDR3 consists of 15 residues. In DNA, the CDR3 is TGTGCCAGCAGCGTAGGAGGCGGGGAGATCGACGAGCAGTACTTC. Translation: CASSVGGGEIDEQYF.

The gene calls are TRBV7-9 and TRBJ2-7; 7 nucleotides match TRBD1. V was clipped by 5 bases and J by 0 bases; unmatched bases: 7. The germline gives CDR1 SEHNR, CDR2 FQNEAQ (reference sequence). The CDR3 is 15 residues long. The CDR3 sequence is CASSLTGTASYEQYF. CDR3 nucleotides: TGTGCCAGCAGCCTGACCGGGACAGCCTCCTACGAGCAGTACTTC.

This clone was found a few times. The V call is TRBV30, the J call TRBJ1-2, with TRBD1 identical over 8 bases. Germline V gene data show CDR1 as GTSNPN and CDR2 as SVGIG (reference sequence). The CDR3 runs to 13 residues. V was clipped by 5 bases and J by 4 bases; unmatched bases: 6. CDR3 sequence reads: CAWGRDRPYGYTF. The CDR3 DNA follows: TGTGCCTGGGGTCGGGACAGGCCCTATGGCTACACCTTC.

The chain couples TRBV2 to TRBJ1-1; TRBD1 agrees at 8 bases. The CDR3 runs 18 residues. Trimming removed 0 bases from V and 4 bases from J; junction bases left unmatched: 13. Germline V CDR1 and CDR2: SNHLY, FYNNEI. In DNA form, the CDR3 reads TGTGCCAGCAGTGAAGCTCGGACAGGGAACGTTGGGATCACTGAAGCTTTCTTT. It translates to CASSEARTGNVGITEAFF. The full variable domain, completed using reference TRBV2 and TRBJ1-1, is EPEVTQTPSHQVTQMGQEVILRCVPISNHLYFYWYRQILGQKVEFLVSFYNNEISEKSEIFDDQFSVERPDGSNFTLKIRSTKLEDSAMYFCASSEARTGNVGITEAFFGQGTRLTVV.

The chain joins TRBV4-3 to TRBJ1-4; TRBD1 matches at 12 bases. The V gene end was trimmed by 2 bases and the J gene end by 3 bases; junction bases not matched to a gene: 4. The CDR3 loop spans 17 amino acids. Germline values: CDR1 LGHNA, CDR2 YSLEER. The CDR3 reads CASSQPGQGASNEKLFF. The CDR3 DNA reads TGCGCCAGCAGCCAACCGGGACAGGGGGCATCTAATGAAAAACTGTTTTTT.

This clone has a handful of counts. V and J are TRBV20-1 and TRBJ2-3; TRBD2 matches 11 bases. This CDR3 is built from 14 residues. Trimming took 3 bases from V and 2 from J; bases not matched to a gene: 1. Germline CDR1 is DFQATT and CDR2 is SNEGSKA (reference sequence). Here the CDR3 DNA reads TGCAGTGCTAGTAGCGGGAGGGTCACAGATACGCAGTATTTT. This sequence encodes CSASSGRVTDTQYF.

The chain joins TRBV10-3 to TRBJ1-2; 11 positions match TRBD1. There are 13 residues in the CDR3. V gave up 4 bases and J gave up 6 bases; unmatched junction bases: 1. Germline values: CDR1 ENHRY, CDR2 SYGVKD. CDR3 in amino acids: CAISGDRGDGYTF. The DNA for the CDR3 is TGTGCCATCAGTGGGGACAGGGGGGATGGCTACACCTTC.

The chain joins TRBV5-1 to TRBJ1-1; D is perhaps TRBD1 (6 bases). The CDR3 runs 14 residues. The germline gives CDR1 SGHRS, CDR2 YFSETQ. V lost 7 bases to trimming and J lost 0 bases, with 13 bases between them. The CDR3 region has the DNA TGCGCCAGCGGGCCCGGGACACTGAACACTGAAGCTTTCTTT. Translation gives CASGPGTLNTEAFF.